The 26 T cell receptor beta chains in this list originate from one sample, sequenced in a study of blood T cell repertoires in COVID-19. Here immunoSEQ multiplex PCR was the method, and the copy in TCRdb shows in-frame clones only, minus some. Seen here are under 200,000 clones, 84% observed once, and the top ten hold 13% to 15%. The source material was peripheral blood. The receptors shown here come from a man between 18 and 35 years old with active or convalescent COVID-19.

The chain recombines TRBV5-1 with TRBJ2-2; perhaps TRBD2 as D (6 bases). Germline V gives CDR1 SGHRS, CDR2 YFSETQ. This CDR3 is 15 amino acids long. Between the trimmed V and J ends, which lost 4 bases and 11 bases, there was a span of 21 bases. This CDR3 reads CASSPWGLGSVELFF. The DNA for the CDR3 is TGCGCCAGCAGCCCCTGGGGACTGGGAAGTGTTGAGCTGTTTTTT.

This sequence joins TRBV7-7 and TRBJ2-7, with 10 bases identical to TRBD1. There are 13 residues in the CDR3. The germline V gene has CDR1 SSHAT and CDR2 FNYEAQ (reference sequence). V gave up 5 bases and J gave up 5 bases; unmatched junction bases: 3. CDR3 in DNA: TGTGCCAGCAGCCGGGACAGGGGTAACGAGCAGTACTTC. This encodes CASSRDRGNEQYF.

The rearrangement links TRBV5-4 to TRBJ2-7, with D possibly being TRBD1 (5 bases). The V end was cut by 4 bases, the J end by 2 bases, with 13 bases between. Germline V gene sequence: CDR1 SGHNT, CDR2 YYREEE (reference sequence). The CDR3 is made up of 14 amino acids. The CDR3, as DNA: TGTGCCAGCAGCGAGGACAAAGGCCCCTACGAGCAGTACTTC. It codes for CASSEDKGPYEQYF.

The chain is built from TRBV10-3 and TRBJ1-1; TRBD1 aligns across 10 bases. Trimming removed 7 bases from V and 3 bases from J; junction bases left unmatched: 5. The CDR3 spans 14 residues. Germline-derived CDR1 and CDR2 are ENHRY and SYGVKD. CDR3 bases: TGTGCCATCACCAGACAGGGGGCGGACACTGAAGCTTTCTTT. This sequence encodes CAITRQGADTEAFF.

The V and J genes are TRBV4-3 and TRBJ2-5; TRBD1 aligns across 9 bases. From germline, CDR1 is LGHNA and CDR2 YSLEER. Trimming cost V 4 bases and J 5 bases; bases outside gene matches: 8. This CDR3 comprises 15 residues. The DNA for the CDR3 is TGCGCCAGCAGCCCCCACAGGGGGCGAGGGGAGACCCAGTACTTC. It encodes CASSPHRGRGETQYF.

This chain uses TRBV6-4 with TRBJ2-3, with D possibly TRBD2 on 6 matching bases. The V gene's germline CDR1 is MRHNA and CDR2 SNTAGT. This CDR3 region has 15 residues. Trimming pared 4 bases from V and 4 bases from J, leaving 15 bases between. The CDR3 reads CASSALRGSPDTQYF. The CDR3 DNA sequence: TGTGCCAGCAGTGCCTTGCGGGGTTCACCAGATACGCAGTATTTT.

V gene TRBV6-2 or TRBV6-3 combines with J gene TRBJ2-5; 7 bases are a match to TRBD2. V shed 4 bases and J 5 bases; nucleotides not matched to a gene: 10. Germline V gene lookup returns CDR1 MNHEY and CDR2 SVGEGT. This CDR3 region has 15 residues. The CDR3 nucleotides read TGTGCCAGCAGTTTAAGAGCGGGATGGGAGGAGACCCAGTACTTC. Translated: CASSLRAGWEETQYF.

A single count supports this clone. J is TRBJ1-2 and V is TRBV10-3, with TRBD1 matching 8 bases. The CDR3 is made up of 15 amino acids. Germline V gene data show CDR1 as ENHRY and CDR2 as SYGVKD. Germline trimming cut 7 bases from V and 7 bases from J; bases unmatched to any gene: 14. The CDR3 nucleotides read TGTGCCATCATGGAGGGGGCAGGGGGCGTTAGTGGCTACACCTTC. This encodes CAIMEGAGGVSGYTF.

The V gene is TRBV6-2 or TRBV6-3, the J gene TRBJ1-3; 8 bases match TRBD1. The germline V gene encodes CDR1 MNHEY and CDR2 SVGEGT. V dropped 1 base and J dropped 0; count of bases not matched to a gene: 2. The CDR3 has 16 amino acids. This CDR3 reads CASSYYGTGSGNTIYF. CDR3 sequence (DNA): TGTGCCAGCAGTTACTACGGGACAGGCTCTGGAAACACCATATATTTT.

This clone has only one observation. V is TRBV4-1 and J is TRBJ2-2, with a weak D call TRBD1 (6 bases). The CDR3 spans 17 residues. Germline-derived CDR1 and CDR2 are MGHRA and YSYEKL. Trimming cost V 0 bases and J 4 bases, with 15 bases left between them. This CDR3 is CASSQDRSGAFTGELFF. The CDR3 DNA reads TGCGCCAGCAGCCAAGATAGGTCAGGGGCGTTCACCGGGGAGCTGTTTTTT.

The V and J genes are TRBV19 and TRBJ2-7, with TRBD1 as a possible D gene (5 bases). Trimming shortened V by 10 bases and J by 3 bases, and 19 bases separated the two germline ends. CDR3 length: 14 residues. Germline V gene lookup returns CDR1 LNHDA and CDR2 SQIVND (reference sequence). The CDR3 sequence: CATSRKAGNYEQYF. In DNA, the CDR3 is TGTGCCACCTCTCGCAAGGCAGGGAACTACGAGCAGTACTTC.

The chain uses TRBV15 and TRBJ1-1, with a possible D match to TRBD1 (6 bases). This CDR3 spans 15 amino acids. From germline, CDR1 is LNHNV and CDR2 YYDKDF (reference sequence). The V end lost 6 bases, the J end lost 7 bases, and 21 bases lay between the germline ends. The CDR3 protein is CATSVKYGGRDEAFF. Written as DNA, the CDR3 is TGTGCCACCAGTGTCAAATACGGGGGGCGGGATGAAGCTTTCTTT.

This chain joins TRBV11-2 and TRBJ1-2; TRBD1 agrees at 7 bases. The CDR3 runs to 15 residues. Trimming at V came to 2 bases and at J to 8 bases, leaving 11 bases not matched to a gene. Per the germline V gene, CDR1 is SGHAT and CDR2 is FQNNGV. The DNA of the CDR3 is TGTGCCAGCAGCTTAATAGGACAGGCGACGGGGGGCTACACCTTC. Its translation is CASSLIGQATGGYTF.

CDR3 sequence: CASNTTGVNGNTIYF. DNA for the CDR3: TGTGCCAGCAACACGACGGGAGTAAATGGAAACACCATATATTTT. The genes are TRBV21-1 and TRBJ1-3. TRBV21-1 is flagged as a pseudogene. The CDR3 totals 15 residues.

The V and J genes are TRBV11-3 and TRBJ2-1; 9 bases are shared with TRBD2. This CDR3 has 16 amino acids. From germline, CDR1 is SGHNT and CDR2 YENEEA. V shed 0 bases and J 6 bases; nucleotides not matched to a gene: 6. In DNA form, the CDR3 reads TGTGCCAGCAGCTTAGATGGGTTAGCGGGGGTCAATGAGCAGTTCTTC. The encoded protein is CASSLDGLAGVNEQFF.

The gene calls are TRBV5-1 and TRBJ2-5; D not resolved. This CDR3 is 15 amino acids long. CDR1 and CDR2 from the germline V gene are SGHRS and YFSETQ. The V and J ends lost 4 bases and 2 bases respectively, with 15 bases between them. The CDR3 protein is CASSLTSTYQETQYF. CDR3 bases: TGCGCCAGCAGCCTGACATCTACCTATCAAGAGACCCAGTACTTC.

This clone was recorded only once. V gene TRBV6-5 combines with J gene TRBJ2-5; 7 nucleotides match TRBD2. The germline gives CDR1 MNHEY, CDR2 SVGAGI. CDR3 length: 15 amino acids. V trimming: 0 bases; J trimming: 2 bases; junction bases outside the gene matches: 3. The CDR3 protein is CASSYSRAGQETQYF. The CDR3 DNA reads TGTGCCAGCAGTTACTCTCGAGCGGGGCAAGAGACCCAGTACTTC.

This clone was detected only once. This CDR3 is CASSPITGAGGYGYTF. CDR3 in DNA: TGTGCCAGCAGTCCTATCACCGGGGCAGGGGGCTATGGCTACACCTTC. V is TRBV27 and J is TRBJ1-2, with 7 bases that match TRBD1. CDR1 and CDR2 from the germline V gene are MNHEY and SMNVEV (reference sequence). V shed 5 bases, J shed 4 bases, and the junction held 13 bases outside the gene matches. This CDR3 has 16 residues.

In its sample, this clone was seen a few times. The DNA of the CDR3 is TGTGCCAGCAGTTACAATAAAGCCACAGTATATAGCAATCAGCCCCAGCATTTT. As protein: CASSYNKATVYSNQPQHF. The genes are TRBV6-2 or TRBV6-3 and TRBJ1-5; D not resolved. The V end was cut by 2 bases, the J end by 0 bases, with 17 bases between. The length of the CDR3 is 18 residues. Germline values: CDR1 MNHEY, CDR2 SVGEGT.

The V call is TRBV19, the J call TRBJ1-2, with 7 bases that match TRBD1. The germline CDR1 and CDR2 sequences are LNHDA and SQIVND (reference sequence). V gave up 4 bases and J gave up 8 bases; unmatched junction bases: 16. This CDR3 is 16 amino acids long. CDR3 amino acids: CASSTQIGGAGWGYTF. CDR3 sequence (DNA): TGTGCCAGTAGTACCCAAATAGGGGGCGCTGGCTGGGGCTACACCTTC.

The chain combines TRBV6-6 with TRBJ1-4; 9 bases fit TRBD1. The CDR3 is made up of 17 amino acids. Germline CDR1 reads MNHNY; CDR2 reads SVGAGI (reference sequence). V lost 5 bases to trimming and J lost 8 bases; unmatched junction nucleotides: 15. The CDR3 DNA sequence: TGTGCCAGCAGTCCCCGGGACAGGGAGCTTATCAGCGAAAAACTGTTTTTT. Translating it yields CASSPRDRELISEKLFF.

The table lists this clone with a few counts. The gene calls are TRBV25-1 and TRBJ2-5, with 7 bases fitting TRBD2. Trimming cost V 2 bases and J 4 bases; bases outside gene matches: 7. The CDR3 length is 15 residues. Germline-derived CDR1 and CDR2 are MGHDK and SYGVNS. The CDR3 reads CASSEAGESRETQYF. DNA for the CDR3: TGTGCCAGCAGTGAAGCGGGGGAGTCGAGAGAGACCCAGTACTTC.

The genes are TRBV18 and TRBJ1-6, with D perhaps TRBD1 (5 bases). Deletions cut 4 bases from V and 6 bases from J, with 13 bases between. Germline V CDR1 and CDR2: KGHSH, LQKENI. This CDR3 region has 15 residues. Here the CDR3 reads CASSLSGGSNSPLHF. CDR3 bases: TGTGCCAGCTCACTCTCGGGGGGGAGTAATTCACCCCTCCACTTT.

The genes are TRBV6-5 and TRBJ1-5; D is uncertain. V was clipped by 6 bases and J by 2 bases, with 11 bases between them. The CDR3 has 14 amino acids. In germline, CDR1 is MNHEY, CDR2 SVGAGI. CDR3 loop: CASSYDAGNQPQHF. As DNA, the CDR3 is TGTGCCAGCAGCTACGATGCGGGCAATCAGCCCCAGCATTTT.

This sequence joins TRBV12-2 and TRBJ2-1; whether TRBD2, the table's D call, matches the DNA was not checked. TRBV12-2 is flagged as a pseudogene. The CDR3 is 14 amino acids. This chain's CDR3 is CASRLSLADNEQFF. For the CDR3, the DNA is TGTGCAAGTCGCTTAAGTCTAGCTGACAATGAGCAGTTCTTC.

CDR3 sequence reads: CASSLEGQLNTEAFF. CDR3 nucleotides: TGCGCCAGCAGCTTGGAGGGACAGCTGAACACTGAAGCTTTCTTT. The rearrangement links TRBV5-1 to TRBJ1-1; TRBD1 matches at 7 bases. Trimming removed 0 bases from V and 0 bases from J; junction bases left unmatched: 2. CDR1 SGHRS and CDR2 YFSETQ come from the germline V gene. This CDR3 region has 15 residues.